The next 27 T cell receptor beta chains were all read from a single sample in a study of PD-1 blockade in classical Hodgkin lymphoma. Following autologous stem cell transplantation, relapse occurred in every patient, and exposure to brentuximab vedotin varied. The protocol was immunoSEQ multiplex PCR, while the TCRdb copy is restricted to in-frame clones and leaves out a portion. The sample lists 13,000 or so clones; 91% were seen once. Material: peripheral blood mononuclear cells (PBMCs), obtained at baseline. The receptors were sampled from a human donor with classical Hodgkin lymphoma.

V usage is TRBV30 and J usage is TRBJ1-2; perhaps TRBD1 as D (5 bases). Germline V CDR1 and CDR2: GTSNPN, SVGIG (reference sequence). Trimming stripped 1 base from V and 4 bases from J, with 13 bases between. The CDR3 extends over 14 amino acids. The CDR3 nucleotides read TGTGCCTGGAGTGGCAAGGGGCTCGGCTATGGCTACACCTTC. Translating it yields CAWSGKGLGYGYTF.

V is TRBV9 and J is TRBJ1-4; D gene ambiguous. V was pared by 0 bases and J by 6 bases, with 12 bases between. CDR1 is SGDLS, CDR2 YYNGEE, per germline. This CDR3 contains 15 residues. CDR3 amino acids: CASSVEPSRDEKLFF. The CDR3 bases are TGTGCCAGCAGCGTAGAACCGAGCCGAGATGAAAAACTGTTTTTT.

This clone was counted a single time. The rearrangement uses TRBV21-1 and TRBJ2-7; the D segment call TRBD1 is taken from the table without a DNA check. TRBV21-1 is given as a pseudogene. CDR3 length: 15 amino acids. The CDR3 is CASSKLQGPSYEQYF. CDR3 sequence (DNA): TGTGCCAGCAGCAAATTGCAGGGGCCCTCCTACGAGCAGTACTTC.

The CDR3 DNA follows: TGCGCCAGCAGCTTGAGTATACTGAACACCGGGGAGCTGTTTTTT. It is translated as CASSLSILNTGELFF. This sequence joins TRBV5-1 and TRBJ2-2; D ambiguous. Germline V gives CDR1 SGHRS, CDR2 YFSETQ. This CDR3 has 15 amino acids. V lost 1 base and J 1 base, leaving 8 bases between the germline ends.

This clone was seen a single time. This chain uses TRBV28 with TRBJ1-1, with 8 bases fitting TRBD1. Looked up from germline, CDR1 is MDHEN and CDR2 is SYDVKM. The CDR3 sequence is 16 residues long. With V trimmed by 3 bases and J by 7 bases, 13 bases remained unmatched. The CDR3, as DNA: TGTGCCAGCAGTTTCGTTCGCGGGCAGGGGGCTTTTGAAGCTTTCTTT. Its translation: CASSFVRGQGAFEAFF.

DNA of the CDR3: TGCGCCAGCAATTTGAACTCTGGGGCCAACGTCCTGACTTTC. Its translation is CASNLNSGANVLTF. The chain couples TRBV5-1 to TRBJ2-6; D unresolved. CDR3 length equals 14 residues. Trimming took off 6 bases at V and 0 bases at J, with 7 bases between the two ends. The germline CDR1 and CDR2 sequences are SGHRS and YFSETQ.

V gene TRBV4-1 combines with J gene TRBJ1-5; unclear D gene. The germline V gene encodes CDR1 MGHRA and CDR2 YSYEKL. V was cut by 1 base and J by 4 bases, with 11 bases left in between. This CDR3 comprises 15 residues. The CDR3 sequence is CASSQGRLPNQPQHF. For the CDR3, the DNA is TGCGCCAGCAGCCAAGGCAGACTACCTAATCAGCCCCAGCATTTT.

The gene calls are TRBV4-1 and TRBJ1-2; 7 bases align to TRBD1. CDR1 and CDR2 from the germline V gene are MGHRA and YSYEKL. CDR3 length: 13 residues. Trimming at V came to 5 bases and at J to 3 bases, leaving 3 bases not matched to a gene. Here the CDR3 DNA reads TGCGCCAGCAGCTTAGGGACAGACTATGGCTACACCTTC. This sequence encodes CASSLGTDYGYTF.

This clone was seen a handful of times. The junction shows a germline mismatch at one end, possibly a read error. DNA of the CDR3: TGCGCCAGCAGCCGGAGCCACCGGGGAGCTGTTTTT. This translates into CASSRSHRGAVF. V is TRBV4-1 and J is TRBJ2-2; TRBD2 is a possible D gene (5 bases). This CDR3 has 12 amino acids. Germline CDR1 and CDR2: MGHRA and YSYEKL.

J is TRBJ2-7 and V is TRBV5-1; a possible D gene is TRBD2 (6 bases). The ends were cut back, 4 bases at V and 3 bases at J, with 20 bases in the middle. The CDR3 has 16 amino acids. Germline CDR1 SGHRS, CDR2 YFSETQ. This chain's CDR3 is CASSPLKQDGSYEQYF. The CDR3, as DNA: TGCGCCAGCAGCCCCCTAAAACAGGACGGGAGCTACGAGCAGTACTTC.

The rearrangement links TRBV5-1 to TRBJ1-1; D is unresolved. Between the trimmed V and J ends, which lost 4 bases and 1 base, there was a span of 11 bases. The CDR3 loop spans 14 amino acids. CDR1 and CDR2 (germline): SGHRS, YFSETQ. CDR3 nucleotides: TGCGCCAGCAGCACCGGTTCGGGGAACACTGAAGCTTTCTTT. Protein product: CASSTGSGNTEAFF.

This chain links TRBV5-1 with TRBJ2-5; the match to TRBD2 covers 14 bases. The germline V gene encodes CDR1 SGHRS and CDR2 YFSETQ. There are 17 residues in the CDR3. The V and J ends lost 0 bases and 5 bases, in that order; junction bases with no gene match: 6. CDR3 protein: CASSLGLAGGLLETQYF. CDR3 nucleotide sequence: TGCGCCAGCAGCTTGGGACTAGCGGGGGGGCTTCTCGAGACCCAGTACTTC.

V usage is TRBV27 and J usage is TRBJ1-1; possible D gene TRBD1, 6 bases. Trimming left V 3 bases short and J 7 bases short, with 15 bases between. Germline CDR1 MNHEY, CDR2 SMNVEV (reference sequence). The CDR3 sequence is 14 residues long. As DNA, the CDR3 is TGTGCCAGCAGTTTGTACGACAGGAGCTATGAAGCTTTCTTT. Translation gives CASSLYDRSYEAFF.

Only one count was recorded for this clone. The rearrangement joins TRBV7-8 to TRBJ2-2; possibly TRBD2 for D (6 bases). CDR1 and CDR2 (germline): SGHVS, FQNEAQ. V gave up 4 bases and J gave up 4 bases, with 7 bases separating them. This CDR3 is 13 amino acids long. The chain's CDR3 is CASSSGGTGELFF. The CDR3 DNA sequence: TGTGCCAGCAGCTCCGGGGGCACCGGGGAGCTGTTTTTT.

The rearrangement uses TRBV5-1 and TRBJ1-6; D gene uncertain. This CDR3 is built from 14 residues. Germline V gene lookup returns CDR1 SGHRS and CDR2 YFSETQ. Trimming removed 0 bases at V and 9 bases at J, with 10 bases between. As DNA, the CDR3 is TGCGCCAGCAGCTTGGTGATTGAGGGTTCACCCCTCCACTTT. Translated, it gives CASSLVIEGSPLHF.

The chain carries TRBV9 and TRBJ2-5, with TRBD2 matching 7 bases. CDR3 length: 14 amino acids. Germline CDR1 reads SGDLS; CDR2 reads YYNGEE. J gave up 5 bases and V 0 bases, and 4 bases lay outside the gene matches. CDR3 residues: CASSVGTGRETQYF. CDR3 sequence (DNA): TGTGCCAGCAGCGTAGGGACCGGGAGGGAGACCCAGTACTTC.

The chain combines TRBV30 with TRBJ1-1; 9 bases agree with TRBD1. CDR1 is GTSNPN, CDR2 SVGIG, per germline (reference sequence). With V trimmed by 8 bases and J by 5 bases, 15 bases remained unmatched. The CDR3 length is 15 residues. CDR3 coding DNA: TGTGCCCGGGTGACCGGGACAGGGCTTAGGACTGAAGCTTTCTTT. Amino acids: CARVTGTGLRTEAFF.

The chain is built from TRBV19 and TRBJ1-1; weak D call: TRBD1 (5 bases). With 5 bases removed from V and 2 bases from J, the gap between germline ends came to 15 bases. This CDR3 is 15 amino acids long. Germline-derived CDR1 and CDR2 are LNHDA and SQIVND (reference sequence). The CDR3 coding sequence is TGTGCCAGTAGTGTTGACAGATCTTACAACACTGAAGCTTTCTTT. Its translation is CASSVDRSYNTEAFF.

The chain uses TRBV2 and TRBJ2-2, with a tentative D call TRBD1 (6 bases). CDR1 and CDR2 (germline): SNHLY, FYNNEI. The CDR3 length is 17 residues. V lost 6 bases and J lost 0, with 17 bases in between. CDR3 amino acids: CASSPSLTGANTGELFF. The CDR3 nucleotides read TGTGCCAGCAGCCCTAGCCTGACAGGAGCGAACACCGGGGAGCTGTTTTTT.

The chain employs TRBV4-1 and TRBJ1-6; possibly TRBD1 for D (6 bases). Per the germline V gene, CDR1 is MGHRA and CDR2 is YSYEKL. Trimming took off 4 bases at V and 10 bases at J, with 14 bases between the two ends. The CDR3 runs 14 residues. The CDR3 protein is CASSPEGGRSPLHF. The CDR3 DNA reads TGCGCCAGCAGCCCCGAGGGGGGTCGATCACCCCTCCACTTT.

The sample holds a few counts of this clone. This chain connects TRBV28 to TRBJ2-7, with D uncertain. With 5 bases removed from V and 5 bases from J, the gap between germline ends came to 10 bases. The CDR3 has 12 residues. Germline V lookup: CDR1 MDHEN, CDR2 SYDVKM. The CDR3 DNA reads as TGTGCCAGCAGTCCCCCAAGGGACGAGCAGTACTTC. This encodes CASSPPRDEQYF. Drawing the rest from reference TRBV28 and TRBJ2-7, the complete variable domain is DVKVTQSSRYLVKRTGEKVFLECVQDMDHENMFWYRQDPGLGLRLIYFSYDVKMKEKGDIPEGYSVSREKKERFSLILESASTNQTSMYLCASSPPRDEQYFGPGTRLTVT.

The chain has TRBV5-6 and TRBJ1-2, with TRBD1 matching over 9 bases. This CDR3 region has 16 residues. Germline lookup yields CDR1 SGHDT and CDR2 YYEEEE. V lost 3 bases and J lost 7; bases outside the gene matches: 13. The CDR3 bases are TGTGCCAGCAGCTCCCCCCGCCGGGACAGGGTCATTGGCTACACCTTC. Translation gives CASSSPRRDRVIGYTF.

The V call is TRBV6-1, the J call TRBJ2-7; D is possibly TRBD1 (5 bases). The CDR3 contains 13 residues. CDR1 is MNHNS, CDR2 SASEGT, per germline. Trimming cost V 4 bases and J 2 bases, with 9 bases left between them. DNA for the CDR3: TGTGCCAGCAGTGTCGCAGGGACCTACGAGCAGTACTTC. It yields the protein CASSVAGTYEQYF.

The CDR3 spells CASSQVGEEETQYF. DNA for the CDR3: TGCGCCAGCAGCCAAGTTGGGGAAGAAGAGACCCAGTACTTC. The chain joins TRBV4-1 to TRBJ2-5; unclear D gene. CDR3 length: 14 residues. Trimming removed 1 base from V and 3 bases from J, with 9 bases in between. Germline assignment: CDR1 MGHRA and CDR2 YSYEKL.

The V gene is TRBV7-2, the J gene TRBJ1-1; D is unresolved. The germline gives CDR1 SGHTA, CDR2 FQGNSA. The V gene lost 1 base and the J gene lost 8 bases, with 11 bases spanning the gap. The CDR3 totals 13 residues. The CDR3 is CASSLGGRNEAFF. The DNA of the CDR3 is TGTGCCAGCAGCTTAGGTGGCAGGAACGAAGCTTTCTTT.

V is TRBV5-1 and J is TRBJ1-1, with a possible D match to TRBD1 (5 bases). V dropped 7 bases and J dropped 6 bases, with 19 bases sitting between them. The CDR3 is made up of 14 amino acids. Germline CDR1 is SGHRS and CDR2 is YFSETQ. The CDR3: CASSLSGGFSEAFF. The CDR3 nucleotides are TGCGCCAGCTCCCTTAGTGGGGGGTTCTCTGAAGCTTTCTTT.

The chain couples TRBV6-6 to TRBJ2-1; D is undetermined. V dropped 7 bases and J dropped 3 bases, with 16 bases sitting between them. The CDR3 has 15 amino acids. Germline V CDR1 and CDR2: MNHNY, SVGAGI (reference sequence). CDR3 protein: CASIQASVGYNEQFF. DNA of the CDR3: TGTGCCAGCATCCAAGCCTCCGTCGGCTACAATGAGCAGTTCTTC.